This TCR beta chain was recovered during a study of T cell repertoires in cytomegalovirus infection. CDR3 length: 13 residues. The germline gives CDR1 SNHLY, CDR2 FYNNEI. Deletions cut 6 bases from V and 3 bases from J, with 11 bases between. Comments on this clonotype: Its specificity is not known.

Points from the study as a whole: HLA-C-restricted CMV clonotypes gave the most frequent clonotype in two of eight donors. Cumulative frequency (of public TCR beta family members) identified carriers of CMV plus the relevant HLA.

From the reads, TCRdb called clonotypes with MiXCR, one entry per CDR3 protein. Of about 530,000 distinct CDR3 sequences in the sample, 26% are singletons; the top ten hold around 13%. The sample taken for sequencing was PBMCs. This chain uses TRBV2 with TRBJ1-2; D not resolved. This TCR derives from a human donor in good health (CMV status not recorded). Some clones in this sample may be carry-over from other donors' samples. The CDR3 DNA reads TGTGCCAGCAGCGTAGGGCCGGACTATGGCTACACCTTC. Its protein is CASSVGPDYGYTF.